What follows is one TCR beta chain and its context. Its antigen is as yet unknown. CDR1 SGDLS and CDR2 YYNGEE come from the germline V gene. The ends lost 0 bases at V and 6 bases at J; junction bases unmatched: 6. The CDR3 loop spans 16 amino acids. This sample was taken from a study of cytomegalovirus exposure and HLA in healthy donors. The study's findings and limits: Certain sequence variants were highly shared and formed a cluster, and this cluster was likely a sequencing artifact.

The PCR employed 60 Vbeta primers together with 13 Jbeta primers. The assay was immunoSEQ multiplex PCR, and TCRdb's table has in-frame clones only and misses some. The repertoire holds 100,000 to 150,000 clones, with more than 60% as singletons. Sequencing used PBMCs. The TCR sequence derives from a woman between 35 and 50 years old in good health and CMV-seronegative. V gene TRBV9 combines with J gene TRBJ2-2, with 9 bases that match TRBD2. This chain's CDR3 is CASSVEPLAGPGELFF. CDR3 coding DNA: TGTGCCAGCAGCGTAGAACCCCTAGCGGGGCCCGGGGAGCTGTTTTTT.